This T cell receptor beta chain emerged from a study of PD-L1 blockade in urothelial cancer. Study overall: Prior exposure to chemotherapy in patients amounted to 0 to 3 regimens received.

Concerning this clone: Its antigen is not known.

Clones were sequenced by immunoSEQ multiplex PCR, and TCRdb holds only the in-frame ones, with some missing. The sample records about 49,000 clones, less than 85% being singletons. Study-level results: Better survival was predicted when blood TCR clonality before treatment fell below the median. It was durable-benefit patients whose tumor-associated blood clones expanded more at 3 weeks.

Time point described: pretreatment peripheral blood. This CDR3 region has 14 residues. V shed 4 bases and J 1 base; nucleotides not matched to a gene: 5. Germline values: CDR1 SQVTM, CDR2 ANQGSEA. This receptor was taken from a man between 65 and 85 years old with urothelial cancer. The chain has TRBV29-1 and TRBJ1-1, with 8 bases fitting TRBD1. The source was PBMCs, collected around atezolizumab (anti-PD-L1) treatment. CDR3 sequence: CSVGGGQANTEAFF. Written as DNA, the CDR3 is TGCAGCGTTGGAGGGGGACAGGCGAACACTGAAGCTTTCTTT.